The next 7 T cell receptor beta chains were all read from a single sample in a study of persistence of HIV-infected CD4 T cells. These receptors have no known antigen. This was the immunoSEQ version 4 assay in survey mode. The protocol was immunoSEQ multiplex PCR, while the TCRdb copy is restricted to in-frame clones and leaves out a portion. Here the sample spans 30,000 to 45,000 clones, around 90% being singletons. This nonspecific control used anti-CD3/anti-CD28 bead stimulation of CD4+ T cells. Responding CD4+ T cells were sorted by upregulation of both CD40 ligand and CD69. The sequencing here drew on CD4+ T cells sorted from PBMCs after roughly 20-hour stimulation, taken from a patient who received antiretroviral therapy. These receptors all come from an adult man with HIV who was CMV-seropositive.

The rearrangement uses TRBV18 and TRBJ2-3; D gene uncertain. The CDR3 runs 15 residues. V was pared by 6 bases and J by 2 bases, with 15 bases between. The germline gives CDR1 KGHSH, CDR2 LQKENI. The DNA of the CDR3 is TGTGCCAGCTCGCCCGATAGGCGTAACACAGATACGCAGTATTTT. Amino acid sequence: CASSPDRRNTDTQYF.

For the CDR3, the DNA is TGTGCCATCAGGGTGGGACTAGAGATGCGAACGGTGCAGTACTTC. Translating gives CAIRVGLEMRTVQYF. The V gene is TRBV10-3, the J gene TRBJ2-7, with 8 bases identical to TRBD2. CDR1 and CDR2 from the germline V gene are ENHRY and SYGVKD. The CDR3 covers 15 residues. With 6 bases clipped from V and 9 bases from J, the junction kept 16 bases outside the gene matches.

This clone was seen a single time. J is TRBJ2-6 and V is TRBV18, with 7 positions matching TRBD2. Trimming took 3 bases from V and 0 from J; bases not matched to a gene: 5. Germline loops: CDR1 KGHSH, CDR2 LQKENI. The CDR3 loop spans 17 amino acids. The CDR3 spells CASSPAGDPSGANVLTF. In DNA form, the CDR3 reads TGTGCCAGCTCACCGGCGGGGGACCCCTCTGGGGCCAACGTCCTGACTTTC.

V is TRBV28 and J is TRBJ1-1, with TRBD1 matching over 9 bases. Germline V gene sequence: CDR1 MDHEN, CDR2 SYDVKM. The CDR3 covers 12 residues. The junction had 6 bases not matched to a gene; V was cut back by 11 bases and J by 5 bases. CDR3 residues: CACRDRVTEAFF. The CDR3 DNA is TGTGCCTGCCGGGACAGGGTGACTGAAGCTTTCTTT.

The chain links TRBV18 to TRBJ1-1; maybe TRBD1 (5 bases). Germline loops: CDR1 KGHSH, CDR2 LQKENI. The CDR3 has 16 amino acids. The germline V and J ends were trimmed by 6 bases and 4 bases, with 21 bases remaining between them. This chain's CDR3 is CASSPKVPPGGTEAFF. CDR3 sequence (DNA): TGTGCCAGCTCTCCTAAGGTCCCCCCCGGGGGCACTGAAGCTTTCTTT.

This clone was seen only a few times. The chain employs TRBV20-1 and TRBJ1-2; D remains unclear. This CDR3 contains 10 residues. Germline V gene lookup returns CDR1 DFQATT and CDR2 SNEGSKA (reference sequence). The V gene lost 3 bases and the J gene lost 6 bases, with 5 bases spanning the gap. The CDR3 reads CSAREDGYTF. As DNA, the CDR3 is TGCAGTGCTAGGGAGGATGGCTACACCTTC.

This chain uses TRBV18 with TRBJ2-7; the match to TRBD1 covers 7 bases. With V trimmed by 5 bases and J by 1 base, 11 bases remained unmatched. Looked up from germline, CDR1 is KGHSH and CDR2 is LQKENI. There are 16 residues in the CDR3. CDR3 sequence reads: CASSSTVRGSSYEQYF. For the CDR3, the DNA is TGTGCCAGCTCATCCACGGTCAGGGGGTCGTCCTACGAGCAGTACTTC.